This T cell receptor beta chain was sequenced for a study of CD8 T cells in Susac syndrome. This clonotype has a single count. RNA totalling about 0.5 to 1 ug underwent reverse transcription with random hexamers. TCRdb processed the immunoSEQ multiplex PCR reads anew with MiXCR; each CDR3 protein has one entry. There are fewer than 200,000 distinct CDR3 sequences in the sample; 90% to 95% occur only once, and 0.085% to 0.09% lies in the top ten. V was trimmed by 8 bases and J by 5 bases, leaving 15 bases between them. The CDR3 totals 12 residues. CDR1 and CDR2 (germline): DFQATT, SNEGSKA (reference sequence).

V and J are TRBV20-1 and TRBJ1-1, with D maybe TRBD1 (5 bases). This sequence originates from a human donor with Susac syndrome. Specimen: CD4+ T cells from PBMCs. This CDR3 is CSPGLDGTEAFF. As DNA, the CDR3 is TGCAGTCCGGGACTTGACGGTACTGAAGCTTTCTTT.